The rows below give T cell receptor beta chains drawn from one sample of a study of CD8+CD57+ T cells in acquired aplastic anemia. TCRdb reprocessed the reads with MiXCR, giving one entry per CDR3 protein. The sample lists 250,000 to 350,000 distinct CDR3 sequences, approximately 57% occurring once. The sample was sorted CD4+, CD8+, or CD8+CD57+ T cells (not recorded which) from PBMCs. The receptors here all came from a human donor with aplastic anemia. CDR3s include the opening cysteine and the closing phenylalanine or tryptophan. A D gene is named only where the DNA matches it firmly. Clone sizes are given selectively: once, few, many, or a class where the clone is expanded.

J gene	clone size	V gene	D gene	CDR3 protein	CDR3 DNA
TRBJ2-1	.	TRBV9	.	CASSVGTVIGEQFF	TGTGCCAGCAGCGTAGGGACAGTTATAGGTGAGCAGTTCTTC
TRBJ1-1	.	TRBV15	.	CATSSERASKGFF	TGTGCCACCAGCAGTGAACGGGCCTCCAAAGGGTTCTTT
TRBJ1-4	many	TRBV20-1	TRBD1	CSARKGTAQLNEKLFF	TGCAGTGCTAGAAAAGGGACAGCCCAACTGAATGAAAAACTGTTTTTT
TRBJ2-1	.	TRBV15	.	CATSRTREDNEQFF	TGTGCCACCAGCAGAACCAGGGAGGACAATGAGCAGTTCTTC
TRBJ2-1	many	TRBV3-1	.	CASSQDYSLGEQFF	TGTGCCAGCAGCCAAGATTACTCTTTGGGGGAGCAGTTCTTC
TRBJ2-5	.	TRBV5-1	TRBD1	CASSPGQGGQTQYF	TGCGCCAGCAGCCCGGGACAGGGGGGACAGACCCAGTACTTC
TRBJ2-3	few	TRBV12-3/TRBV12-4	TRBD2	CASSFDGASGGRDTQYF	TGTGCCAGCAGTTTCGACGGGGCTAGCGGGGGGCGGGATACGCAGTATTTT
TRBJ2-1	many	TRBV7-3	TRBD2	CASSLVRGGYNEQFF	TGTGCCAGCAGCTTAGTTCGGGGGGGCTACAATGAGCAGTTCTTC
TRBJ2-3	.	TRBV20-1	TRBD2	CSARGLAGADTQYF	TGCAGTGCTAGGGGGCTAGCGGGAGCTGATACGCAGTATTTT
TRBJ1-5	many	TRBV19	.	CASSTARVGNQPQHF	TGTGCCAGTAGTACCGCCAGGGTGGGCAATCAGCCCCAGCATTTT
TRBJ2-1	.	TRBV4-1	.	CASSQDMGGGGEQFF	TGCGCCAGCAGCCAAGATATGGGGGGGGGCGGTGAGCAGTTCTTC
TRBJ2-2	.	TRBV12-3/TRBV12-4	.	CASSPSMGATGELFF	TGTGCCAGCAGTCCCTCTATGGGGGCCACCGGGGAGCTGTTTTTT
TRBJ2-7	once	TRBV10-1	.	CASSEVRGHEQYF	TGTGCCAGCAGTGAAGTCCGTGGCCACGAGCAGTACTTC
TRBJ2-6	.	TRBV9	.	CASSVGGRGANVLTF	TGTGCCAGCAGCGTAGGTGGGCGTGGGGCCAACGTCCTGACTTTC
TRBJ2-3	.	TRBV5-1	.	CASSLALGSTDTQYF	TGCGCCAGCAGCTTGGCCCTGGGGAGCACAGATACGCAGTATTTT
TRBJ2-7	few	TRBV7-9	TRBD1	CASGEQGAGEQYF	TGTGCCAGCGGCGAACAGGGGGCAGGCGAGCAGTACTTC
TRBJ2-7	.	TRBV19	.	CASSIVAYYEQYF	TGTGCCAGTAGTATTGTAGCCTACTACGAGCAGTACTTC
TRBJ1-1	.	TRBV25-1	TRBD1	CASSPGGGWDTEAFF	TGTGCCAGCAGCCCAGGGGGAGGGTGGGACACTGAAGCTTTCTTT
TRBJ2-2	.	TRBV7-6	.	CASSLGPGANGELFF	TGTGCCAGCAGCTTAGGTCCAGGGGCAAACGGGGAGCTGTTTTTT
TRBJ2-5	.	TRBV7-3	TRBD1	CASSFTGGAGETQYF	TGTGCCAGCAGCTTTACAGGGGGCGCGGGGGAGACCCAGTACTTC
TRBJ1-5	many	TRBV7-8	.	CASSLGGISNQPQHF	TGTGCCAGCAGCTTAGGCGGGATCAGCAATCAGCCCCAGCATTTT
TRBJ2-7	.	TRBV29-1	.	CSVEEGTSYEQYF	TGCAGCGTTGAGGAGGGGACTTCCTACGAGCAGTACTTC
TRBJ1-2	.	TRBV7-2	.	CASSLGLRGYTF	TGTGCCAGCAGCTTAGGCTTACGCGGCTACACCTTC
TRBJ1-5	.	TRBV24-1	TRBD1	CATSDPTGELWQPQHF	TGTGCCACCAGTGATCCGACAGGGGAGCTCTGGCAGCCCCAGCATTTT
TRBJ1-5	.	TRBV19	.	CASKGYNQPQHF	TGTGCCAGTAAAGGTTACAATCAGCCCCAGCATTTT
TRBJ1-2	few	TRBV15	.	CATSREATGSNYGYTF	TGTGCCACCAGCAGAGAGGCGACCGGATCTAACTATGGCTACACCTTC
TRBJ1-2	.	TRBV12-3/TRBV12-4	TRBD1	CASSLGDRVDTF	TGTGCCAGCAGTTTAGGGGACAGGGTGGACACCTTC
TRBJ1-2	.	TRBV20-1	.	CSAWGTHGYTF	TGCAGTGCCTGGGGGACGCATGGCTACACCTTC
TRBJ2-3	.	TRBV5-1	TRBD2	CASSPAGTSGMDTQYF	TGCGCCAGCAGCCCGGCCGGGACTAGCGGGATGGATACGCAGTATTTT
TRBJ2-7	.	TRBV7-3	.	CASSFSAFQYF	TGTGCTAGCAGCTTCTCGGCATTCCAGTACTTC
TRBJ1-2	.	TRBV20-1	TRBD1	CSARKRQGLPGGDYGYTF	TGCAGTGCTAGAAAGCGACAGGGGCTCCCAGGGGGCGACTATGGCTACACCTTC
TRBJ2-7	many	TRBV20-1	.	CSARRDVAYEQYF	TGCAGTGCTAGAAGGGATGTGGCCTACGAGCAGTACTTC
TRBJ2-7	.	TRBV5-4	.	CASSHGAPYEQYF	TGTGCCAGCAGCCACGGGGCGCCCTACGAGCAGTACTTC
TRBJ2-5	.	TRBV12-3/TRBV12-4	TRBD1	CASSSTRTGGETQYF	TGTGCCAGCAGTTCAACACGGACAGGGGGAGAGACCCAGTACTTC
TRBJ2-5	.	TRBV19	TRBD2	CASSRGLAGSQETQYF	TGTGCCAGTAGTAGGGGACTAGCGGGGAGCCAAGAGACCCAGTACTTC
TRBJ1-6	.	TRBV12-3/TRBV12-4	TRBD1	CASSARGRVPLHF	TGTGCCAGCTCCGCCAGGGGGCGCGTACCCCTCCACTTT
TRBJ2-1	once	TRBV7-2	.	CASSAQRYNEQFF	TGTGCCAGCAGCGCCCAGAGGTACAATGAGCAGTTCTTC
TRBJ1-3	many	TRBV27	.	CASRPRGRGNTIYF	TGTGCCAGCAGGCCGCGGGGGCGCGGAAACACCATATATTTT
TRBJ2-2	.	TRBV10-3	TRBD1	CAIRTGGAKNTGELFF	TGTGCCATCAGGACAGGGGGCGCCAAGAACACCGGGGAGCTGTTTTTT
TRBJ2-1	many	TRBV2	TRBD2	CASSEASGRVNEQFF	TGTGCCAGCAGTGAAGCTAGCGGGAGAGTTAATGAGCAGTTCTTC